Each of the 17 T cell receptor beta chains below was sequenced from the same sample in a study of blood T cells in healthy people across ages. Alongside a J-beta primer mix, a sample-barcoded 5' primer served in a second PCR lasting about 7 to 12 cycles. TCRdb used MiXCR to reprocess the 5' RACE reads, holding one entry per CDR3 protein. The data contain over 1.5 million distinct CDR3 sequences, around half of them seen just once; the ten biggest clones take up 2.1%. Sequenced sample: blood. The receptor source for this set is a woman between 40 and 55 years old in good health.

This clonotype was seen more than once but under ten times. This chain connects TRBV20-1 to TRBJ2-3; 7 bases align to TRBD1. V shed 3 bases and J 6 bases; nucleotides not matched to a gene: 12. CDR1 is DFQATT and CDR2 is SNEGSKA in the germline V gene (reference sequence). The CDR3 has 15 amino acids. The CDR3 nucleotides read TGCAGTGCTAGCGGTGACAGGGACGCGCTGGATACGCAGTATTTT. It yields the protein CSASGDRDALDTQYF.

The chain links TRBV6-5 to TRBJ1-2; 7 bases are shared with TRBD1. The CDR3 is made up of 16 amino acids. CDR1 is MNHEY, CDR2 SVGAGI, per germline. The junction had 14 bases not matched to a gene; V was cut back by 3 bases and J by 7 bases. The CDR3 DNA sequence: TGTGCCAGCAGTTATGGGACAGATTTCGGACCTGGTGGCTACACCTTC. Protein sequence: CASSYGTDFGPGGYTF.

The V and J genes are TRBV28 and TRBJ2-7, with D hard to call. Trimming took 3 bases from V and 2 from J, leaving 11 bases between them. CDR1 MDHEN and CDR2 SYDVKM come from the germline V gene. The CDR3 runs 14 residues. Here the CDR3 DNA reads TGTGCCAGCAGTTTCCGAAGGGTCCCCTACGAGCAGTACTTC. Translating it yields CASSFRRVPYEQYF. The whole variable domain, filled in from reference TRBV28 and TRBJ2-7, reads DVKVTQSSRYLVKRTGEKVFLECVQDMDHENMFWYRQDPGLGLRLIYFSYDVKMKEKGDIPEGYSVSREKKERFSLILESASTNQTSMYLCASSFRRVPYEQYFGPGTRLTVT.

This chain joins TRBV4-3 and TRBJ1-4, with TRBD1 matching 7 bases. The CDR3 is 15 amino acids. V dropped 4 bases and J dropped 6; count of bases not matched to a gene: 8. Looked up from germline, CDR1 is LGHNA and CDR2 is YSLEER. This CDR3 reads CASSRRPGTDEKLFF. In DNA form, the CDR3 reads TGCGCCAGCAGCCGACGGCCGGGGACAGATGAAAAACTGTTTTTT.

CDR3 loop: CASSSLTGENTDTQYF. The CDR3 coding sequence is TGTGCCAGCAGCTCGTTGACAGGAGAAAACACAGATACGCAGTATTTT. This rearrangement joins TRBV7-8 to TRBJ2-3; possible D gene TRBD1, 6 bases. The CDR3 is made up of 16 amino acids. CDR1 is SGHVS and CDR2 is FQNEAQ in the germline V gene. Deletions cut 4 bases from V and 2 bases from J, with 16 bases between.

This clonotype has more than one count but fewer than ten. This rearrangement joins TRBV6-1 to TRBJ2-3; the D is unclear. Trimming took 4 bases from V and 5 from J, leaving 7 bases between them. CDR1 is MNHNS, CDR2 SASEGT, per germline. The CDR3 is made up of 12 amino acids. The DNA of the CDR3 is TGTGCCAGCAGTGCCACTCGAGATACGCAGTATTTT. Protein product: CASSATRDTQYF.

This clonotype has ten or more counts. The V call is TRBV28, the J call TRBJ2-1; D ambiguous. Germline assignment: CDR1 MDHEN and CDR2 SYDVKM. The CDR3 length is 12 residues. V was pared by 6 bases and J by 7 bases, with 10 bases between. DNA of the CDR3: TGTGCCAGCAGGGCTCGACTGAATGAGCAGTTCTTC. Its protein is CASRARLNEQFF. The complete variable domain, with remaining parts taken from reference TRBV28 and TRBJ2-1, reads DVKVTQSSRYLVKRTGEKVFLECVQDMDHENMFWYRQDPGLGLRLIYFSYDVKMKEKGDIPEGYSVSREKKERFSLILESASTNQTSMYLCASRARLNEQFFGPGTRLTVL.

The chain recombines TRBV28 with TRBJ2-7; TRBD2 agrees at 11 bases. Germline V gives CDR1 MDHEN, CDR2 SYDVKM. The ends lost 2 bases at V and 2 bases at J; junction bases unmatched: 14. The CDR3 is 19 residues long. The CDR3 nucleotides read TGTGCCAGCAGTTTACACACTAGCGGGGGACCTCCGGTCCCCTACGAGCAGTACTTC. Its protein product is CASSLHTSGGPPVPYEQYF.

In its sample, this clonotype was seen a few times. The chain uses TRBV4-1 and TRBJ2-5, with D perhaps matching TRBD2 (6 bases). CDR1 is MGHRA, CDR2 YSYEKL, per germline. The CDR3 has 15 amino acids. Trimming pared 1 base from V and 6 bases from J, leaving 15 bases between. The CDR3 region is CASSQVGSVTKTQYF. The CDR3 bases are TGCGCCAGCAGCCAAGTCGGGAGTGTGACAAAGACCCAGTACTTC.

The chain is built from TRBV20-1 and TRBJ2-4; D call uncertain. CDR1 is DFQATT, CDR2 SNEGSKA, per germline (reference sequence). CDR3 size: 13 residues. With 5 bases removed from V and 13 bases from J, the gap between germline ends came to 21 bases. Here the CDR3 DNA reads TGCAGTGCTGAGGAGACTCTCTCCCTCGGGCAGTACTTC. Its protein is CSAEETLSLGQYF.

The chain recombines TRBV7-8 with TRBJ2-3, with 10 nucleotides matching TRBD2. The CDR3 runs 18 residues. The V gene's germline CDR1 is SGHVS and CDR2 FQNEAQ. V lost 5 bases to trimming and J lost 0 bases; unmatched junction nucleotides: 11. The CDR3: CASSPGLADSASTDTQYF. The CDR3 DNA follows: TGTGCCAGCAGCCCAGGACTAGCGGATAGTGCTAGCACAGATACGCAGTATTTT.

This chain links TRBV4-3 with TRBJ2-1; tentative D call: TRBD1 (6 bases). Per the germline V gene, CDR1 is LGHNA and CDR2 is YSLEER. V dropped 0 bases and J dropped 6 bases, with 18 bases sitting between them. The CDR3 has 17 residues. The CDR3 DNA sequence: TGCGCCAGCAGCCAAGACAGGACAGTGCTGCTCGTCAATGAGCAGTTCTTC. Translation: CASSQDRTVLLVNEQFF.

This chain links TRBV12-3 or TRBV12-4 with TRBJ2-7; the match to TRBD2 covers 9 bases. V shed 8 bases and J 4 bases; nucleotides not matched to a gene: 3. This CDR3 comprises 12 residues. The CDR3: CASAGGWYEQYF. The CDR3 DNA reads TGTGCCAGCGCGGGGGGGTGGTACGAGCAGTACTTC.

This clonotype was seen a handful of times. This chain links TRBV5-1 with TRBJ2-5; unclear D gene. The germline V and J ends were trimmed by 4 bases and 2 bases, with 12 bases remaining between them. The CDR3 sequence is 14 residues long. CDR1 and CDR2 from the germline V gene are SGHRS and YFSETQ. The CDR3 DNA is TGCGCCAGCAGCCTAGATTCACATCAAGAGACCCAGTACTTC. Translation gives CASSLDSHQETQYF.

This clonotype appeared a few times. The rearrangement joins TRBV6-2 or TRBV6-3 to TRBJ2-6; 8 bases map to TRBD1. Germline CDR1 reads MNHEY; CDR2 reads SVGEGT. The V gene end was trimmed by 5 bases and the J gene end by 2 bases; junction bases not matched to a gene: 11. The length of the CDR3 is 18 residues. CDR3 bases: TGTGCCAGCAGTCGAACAGGGGGAGACTCTGCTGGGGCCAACGTCCTGACTTTC. Its protein is CASSRTGGDSAGANVLTF.

The table lists this clonotype with a few counts. The gene calls are TRBV18 and TRBJ2-4, with 10 positions matching TRBD1. The V gene's germline CDR1 is KGHSH and CDR2 LQKENI. The ends lost 6 bases at V and 6 bases at J; junction bases unmatched: 8. The CDR3 spans 15 residues. The DNA for the CDR3 is TGTGCCAGCTCCCGTCCCGGGGACAGGGGAAACATTCAGTACTTC. It translates to CASSRPGDRGNIQYF.

There are a few counts of this clonotype. The chain employs TRBV25-1 and TRBJ1-2, with TRBD1 as a possible D gene (6 bases). The CDR3 sequence is 16 residues long. Germline values: CDR1 MGHDK, CDR2 SYGVNS. Trimming pared 2 bases from V and 0 bases from J, leaving 13 bases between. The CDR3 DNA is TGTGCCAGCAGTGAAGAGGGACAACTAGCTAACTATGGCTACACCTTC. It encodes CASSEEGQLANYGYTF.